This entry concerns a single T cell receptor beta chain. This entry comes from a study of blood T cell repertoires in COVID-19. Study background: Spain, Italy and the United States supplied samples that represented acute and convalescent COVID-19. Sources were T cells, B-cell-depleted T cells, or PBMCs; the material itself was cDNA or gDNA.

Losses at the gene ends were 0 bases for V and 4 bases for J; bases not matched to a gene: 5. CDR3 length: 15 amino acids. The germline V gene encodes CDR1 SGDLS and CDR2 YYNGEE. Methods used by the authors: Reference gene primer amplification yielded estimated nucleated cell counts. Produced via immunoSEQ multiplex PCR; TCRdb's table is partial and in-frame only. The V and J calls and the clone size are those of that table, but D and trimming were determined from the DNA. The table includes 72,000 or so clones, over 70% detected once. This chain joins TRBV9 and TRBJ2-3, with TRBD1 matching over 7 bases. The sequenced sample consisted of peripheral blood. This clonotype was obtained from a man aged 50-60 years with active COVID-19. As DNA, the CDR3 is TGTGCCAGCAGCGTAGTAGGGGGCCGCTCAGATACGCAGTATTTT. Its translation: CASSVVGGRSDTQYF.